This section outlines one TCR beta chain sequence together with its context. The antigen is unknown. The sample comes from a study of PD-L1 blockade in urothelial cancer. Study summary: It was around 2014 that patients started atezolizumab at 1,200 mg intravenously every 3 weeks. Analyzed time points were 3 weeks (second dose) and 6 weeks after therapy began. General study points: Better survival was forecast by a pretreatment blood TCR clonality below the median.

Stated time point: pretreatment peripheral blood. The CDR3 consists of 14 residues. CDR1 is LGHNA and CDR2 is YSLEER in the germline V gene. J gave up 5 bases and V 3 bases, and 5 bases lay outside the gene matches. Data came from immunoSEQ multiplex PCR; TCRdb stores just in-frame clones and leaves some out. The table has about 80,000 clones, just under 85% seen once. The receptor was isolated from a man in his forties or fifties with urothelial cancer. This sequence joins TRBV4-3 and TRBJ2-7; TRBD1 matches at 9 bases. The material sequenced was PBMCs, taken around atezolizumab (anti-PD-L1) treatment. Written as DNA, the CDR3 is TGCGCCAGCAGCCATGGACAGGGGTCACACGAGCAGTACTTC. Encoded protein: CASSHGQGSHEQYF.